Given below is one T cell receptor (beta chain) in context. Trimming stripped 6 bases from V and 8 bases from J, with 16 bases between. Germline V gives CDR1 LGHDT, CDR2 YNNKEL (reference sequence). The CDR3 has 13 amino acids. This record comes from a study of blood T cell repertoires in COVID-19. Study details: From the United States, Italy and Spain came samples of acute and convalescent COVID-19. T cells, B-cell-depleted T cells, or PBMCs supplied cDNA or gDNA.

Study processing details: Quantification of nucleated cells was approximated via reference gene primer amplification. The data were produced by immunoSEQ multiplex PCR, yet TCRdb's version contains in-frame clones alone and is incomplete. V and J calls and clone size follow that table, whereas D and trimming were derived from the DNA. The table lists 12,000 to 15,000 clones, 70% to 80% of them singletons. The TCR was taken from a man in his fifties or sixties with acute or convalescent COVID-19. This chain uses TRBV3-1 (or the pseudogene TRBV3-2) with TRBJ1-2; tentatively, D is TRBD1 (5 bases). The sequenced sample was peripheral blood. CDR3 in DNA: TGTGCCAGCAGTCTTAATCAGGGAAGAGGCTACACCTTC. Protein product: CASSLNQGRGYTF.